Given below is one T cell receptor (beta chain) in context. The antigen remains undetermined. This sample was taken from a study of T cell responses to AZD1222 COVID-19 vaccine. Findings and caveats of the study: The peak T cell response came first, and repertoires were sampled only after it.

Profiling relied on immunoSEQ multiplex PCR, and the TCRdb table lists in-frame clones only, not all of them. The table includes 110,000 or so clones, 75% to 90% detected once. Germline CDR1 is MDHEN and CDR2 is SYDVKM. Trimming took 8 bases from V and 3 from J, leaving 11 bases between them. The CDR3 loop spans 13 amino acids. This sample comprised peripheral blood, obtained 28 days after the second AZD1222 dose. The J gene is TRBJ2-1, the V gene TRBV28; D not certain. This receptor was obtained from an adult who received the AZD1222 COVID-19 vaccine. CDR3 loop: CASGGWSYNEQFF. The CDR3 coding sequence is TGTGCCAGCGGTGGGTGGAGCTACAATGAGCAGTTCTTC.